This entry lists 11 T cell receptor beta chains sequenced from one sample in a study of PD-L1 blockade in urothelial cancer. TCRdb keeps only in-frame clones here, not all; method: immunoSEQ multiplex PCR. The sample has roughly 90,000 clones; roughly nine tenths are singletons. The specimen was PBMCs, collected around atezolizumab (anti-PD-L1) treatment. All receptors derive from a man in his sixties with urothelial cancer.

V and J are TRBV7-2 and TRBJ2-2, with D tentatively TRBD2 (7 bases). Trimming removed 1 base at V and 0 bases at J, with 9 bases between. Germline loops: CDR1 SGHTA, CDR2 FQGNSA. There are 16 residues in the CDR3. In DNA form, the CDR3 reads TGTGCCAGCAGCTTAGGCGGGGGCTCGAACACCGGGGAGCTGTTTTTT. Its translation: CASSLGGGSNTGELFF.

The chain links TRBV5-1 to TRBJ1-3, with TRBD1 matching over 8 bases. J was trimmed by 6 bases and V by 4 bases; bases with no gene match: 6. Germline CDR1 SGHRS, CDR2 YFSETQ. The CDR3 has 14 amino acids. CDR3 protein: CASSNGQGANTIYF. In DNA form, the CDR3 reads TGCGCCAGCAGCAACGGACAGGGTGCAAACACCATATATTTT.

This chain connects TRBV4-3 to TRBJ2-2, with 8 nucleotides matching TRBD2. Per germline, CDR1 LGHNA and CDR2 YSLEER. The trim removed 0 bases at V and 6 bases at J, leaving 6 bases unmatched. The CDR3 totals 16 residues. CDR3 loop: CASSQEPLAGSGELFF. The CDR3 coding sequence is TGCGCCAGCAGCCAAGAACCGCTAGCGGGTTCCGGGGAGCTGTTTTTT.

V gene TRBV7-8 combines with J gene TRBJ2-6; 7 positions match TRBD2. Trimming cost V 2 bases and J 1 base; bases outside gene matches: 8. This CDR3 spans 18 amino acids. Germline CDR1 SGHVS, CDR2 FQNEAQ. The CDR3 nucleotides read TGTGCCAGCAGCTTAAGGCCCGGGGGAGGGTCTGGGGCCAACGTCCTGACTTTC. Protein product: CASSLRPGGGSGANVLTF.

The chain has TRBV10-2 and TRBJ2-2; a possible D gene is TRBD1 (5 bases). The length of the CDR3 is 14 residues. The germline gives CDR1 WSHSY, CDR2 SAAADI. Trimming removed 5 bases at V and 7 bases at J, with 14 bases between. The CDR3 coding sequence is TGCGCCAGCAGTAGAGCCCAGGGTGGCGGGGAGCTGTTTTTT. This codes for CASSRAQGGGELFF.

The gene calls are TRBV21-1 and TRBJ2-3; the listed D gene, TRBD2, was not tested against the DNA. TRBV21-1 is shown as a pseudogene. This CDR3 contains 18 residues. This CDR3 is CASSNERGTSGIPDTQYF. In DNA form, the CDR3 reads TGTGCCAGCAGCAACGAGCGGGGAACTAGCGGGATCCCGGATACGCAGTATTTT.

J is TRBJ2-3 and V is TRBV11-3; 9 nucleotides agree with TRBD1. The junction had 10 bases not matched to a gene; V was cut back by 4 bases and J by 5 bases. This CDR3 is built from 16 residues. CDR1 is SGHNT, CDR2 YENEEA, per germline. The DNA of the CDR3 is TGTGCCAGCAGCTATGCCGGGACAGGGAGGGGAGATACGCAGTATTTT. This translates into CASSYAGTGRGDTQYF.

Only one count was recorded for this clone. The chain joins TRBV6-6 to TRBJ1-5, with no clear D. CDR3 length: 12 residues. The germline V gene encodes CDR1 MNHNY and CDR2 SVGAGI (reference sequence). V was shortened by 8 bases and J by 7 bases, with 12 bases between the two germline ends. The DNA for the CDR3 is TGTGCCAGCGTGAGCCCGAACCAGCCCCAGCATTTT. The encoded protein is CASVSPNQPQHF.

This chain connects TRBV5-6 to TRBJ1-1, with D possibly matching TRBD1 (6 bases). This CDR3 spans 14 amino acids. In germline, CDR1 is SGHDT, CDR2 YYEEEE. V was shortened by 0 bases and J by 3 bases, with 9 bases between the two germline ends. CDR3 in amino acids: CASSLATGYTEAFF. The CDR3 nucleotides read TGTGCCAGCAGCTTGGCCACAGGGTACACTGAAGCTTTCTTT. Filled out from reference TRBV5-6 and TRBJ1-1, the complete variable domain reads DAGVTQSPTHLIKTRGQQVTLRCSPKSGHDTVSWYQQALGQGPQFIFQYYEEEERQRGNFPDRFSGHQFPNYSSELNVNALLLGDSALYLCASSLATGYTEAFFGQGTRLTVV.

The chain has TRBV28 and TRBJ2-7; 8 bases match TRBD2. This CDR3 spans 15 amino acids. CDR1 and CDR2 from the germline V gene are MDHEN and SYDVKM. V trimming: 6 bases; J trimming: 5 bases; junction bases outside the gene matches: 12. CDR3 sequence (DNA): TGTGCCAGCAGCGGCACCGGGACGGGGGGGGACGAGCAGTACTTC. It yields the protein CASSGTGTGGDEQYF.

The rearrangement links TRBV28 to TRBJ2-7; D might be TRBD1 (6 bases). Germline values: CDR1 MDHEN, CDR2 SYDVKM. V was clipped by 2 bases and J by 8 bases, with 10 bases between them. The CDR3 extends over 12 amino acids. CDR3 DNA sequence: TGTGCCAGCAGTTTACTCAGGGGTAAGCAGTACTTC. Protein: CASSLLRGKQYF.